The entry below describes one T cell receptor (beta chain). This clonotype was seen ten or more times. Which antigen it targets is not known. Base qualities were left out, and no much larger clone turns up one base away. This sample was included in a study of glioma-infiltrating T cells (dated by TCRdb to 2016 to 2017). Study-level background: Sequencing of TCR alpha- and beta-chain repertoires was performed on glioma tissue, on non-neoplastic brain tissue, and on matched peripheral blood mononuclear cells. To measure how far tissue and blood T-cell populations diverged, each tissue-infiltrating repertoire was compared against the peripheral blood repertoire of the same patient. Three low-grade glioma patients, roughly eight primary glioblastoma patients, and three non-glioma patients who contributed non-neoplastic brain tissue made up the paired cohort.

The paper's findings and limits, for the study overall: Very few CDR3 sequences were shared between tissue and blood, attributed to high CDR3 diversity and limited sampling. VJ-independent divergence between tissue and blood was found to be below expectation in non-neoplastic patients but above expectation in all gliomas, particularly low-grade gliomas. Small numbers underpinned the group comparisons: eight or nine glioblastoma patients, three low-grade glioma patients and three non-neoplastic patients.

The CDR3, cysteine through phenylalanine, is 17 amino acids long. Just CDR3 DNA is preserved here, 51 bases in frame from base 1. V is cut by 3 bases and J by 2 bases, and the space between the germline ends is 17 bases. Per the germline V gene (reference sequence), LNHDA is the CDR1 and SQIVND is the CDR2. The iRepertoire nested amplicon-rescue multiplex PCR (arm-PCR) platform was used to amplify TCR alpha and beta CDR3 regions from RNA. One-step reverse transcription and amplification used roughly 90-400 ng of tissue mRNA or PBMC total RNA as input. After bead purification, a secondary multiplex PCR added Illumina adapters, and libraries were gel-purified between 200 and 400 bp. Demultiplexing relied on internal 6-nucleotide barcodes carried by the libraries. Libraries were sequenced on an Illumina MiSeq with 2x220 or 2x250 nucleotide paired-end reads. Concerning the study's data processing: Paired reads were merged using FLASH 1.2.11 and aligned with BWA-MEM to the GRCh37 human genome, and TRA and TRB reads were then extracted. For V and J assignment, an IMGT-derived reference of cassette sequences and CDR3 motifs that included pseudogenes was used. Three-frame translation of reads was performed, and productive CDR3s were defined as those with a C...FGXG motif and no stop codons. Clonotypes were defined as unique combinations of V-J cassette pair and CDR3 amino acid sequence. Reads were filtered by Hamming distance, with the threshold set by the sequence error rate of each sample in mapped regions. TCRdb redid the processing of the public reads, applying fastp at Q25 and MiXCR, and retained in-frame beta chains. Rows with a matching CDR3 protein are joined into one entry that keeps the most common DNA and genes. These V and J calls rely on TCRdb rather than the paper's analysis. The sample table lists some 190,000 distinct CDR3 sequences, over 25% of them with a count of one. Of the sample, 20% falls within the top ten clones.

Sequenced input: glioma tissue, nonneoplastic brain tissue, or PBMCs (not recorded which). This TCR derives from a human donor with low-grade glioma or glioblastoma, undergoing nonglioma brain surgery, or in good health (not recorded which). The chain employs TRBV19 and TRBJ1-5; TRBD1 is a weak D gene call, 5 bases matching. The CDR3 reads as follows: CASSIIPSGSGNQPQHF. The DNA sequence reads TGTGCCAGTAGTATTATTCCCTCAGGGTCGGGCAATCAGCCCCAGCATTTT.